The 24 T cell receptor beta chains in this list originate from one sample, sequenced in a study of blood T cell repertoires in COVID-19. The data were produced by immunoSEQ multiplex PCR, yet TCRdb's version contains in-frame clones alone and is incomplete. The table has 80,000 to 100,000 clones, around 82% seen once. Sequencing input: peripheral blood. The receptors originated from a man in his 70s with active or convalescent COVID-19.

The chain combines TRBV4-2 with TRBJ2-2, with TRBD2 matching over 8 bases. The germline CDR1 and CDR2 sequences are LGHNA and YNFKEQ. V lost 7 bases and J lost 4; bases outside the gene matches: 2. The CDR3 loop spans 13 amino acids. CDR3: CASTGGATGELFF. The CDR3, as DNA: TGTGCCAGCACCGGGGGGGCCACCGGGGAGCTGTTTTTT.

V usage is TRBV12-3 or TRBV12-4 and J usage is TRBJ1-1; D is undetermined. V gave up 2 bases and J gave up 4 bases, with 8 bases separating them. The CDR3 is 13 residues long. The CDR3 region has the DNA TGTGCCAGCAGTTTATGGTCGGGCACTGAAGCTTTCTTT. Its protein is CASSLWSGTEAFF.

Only a few counts were recorded for this clone. The chain employs TRBV30 and TRBJ2-3; 7 positions agree with TRBD2. This CDR3 is built from 13 residues. V shed 4 bases and J 2 bases; nucleotides not matched to a gene: 3. The germline V gene encodes CDR1 GTSNPN and CDR2 SVGIG (reference sequence). CDR3 loop: CAWTSGFTDTQYF. In DNA form, the CDR3 reads TGTGCCTGGACTAGCGGTTTCACAGATACGCAGTATTTT.

A single count supports this clone. The rearrangement joins TRBV6-1 to TRBJ1-4; 11 bases are shared with TRBD1. J gave up 7 bases and V 3 bases, and 19 bases lay outside the gene matches. CDR3 length equals 20 residues. Germline V gene lookup returns CDR1 MNHNS and CDR2 SASEGT. The CDR3 DNA follows: TGTGCCAGCAGTGAGGAACCTGCCGGGACAGGGGGTCTTTCGCGTGAAAAACTGTTTTTT. This encodes CASSEEPAGTGGLSREKLFF.

This chain links TRBV6-6 with TRBJ2-3; D gene unclear. The V end was cut by 5 bases, the J end by 0 bases, with 6 bases between. The CDR3 contains 13 residues. The germline V gene encodes CDR1 MNHNY and CDR2 SVGAGI (reference sequence). CDR3 DNA sequence: TGTGCCAGCAGTCCTTATAGCACAGATACGCAGTATTTT. Translation: CASSPYSTDTQYF.

In its sample, this clone was seen a few times. This chain uses TRBV12-3 or TRBV12-4 with TRBJ2-7, with D possibly matching TRBD1 (6 bases). V was trimmed by 7 bases and J by 5 bases, leaving 15 bases between them. CDR3 length equals 13 residues. For the CDR3, the DNA is TGTGCCAGCAAGTACGCAGGGGTGGACGAGCAGTACTTC. It encodes CASKYAGVDEQYF.

This clone was observed many times. This rearrangement joins TRBV5-6 to TRBJ2-6; D gene ambiguous. The CDR3 contains 15 residues. Per the germline V gene, CDR1 is SGHDT and CDR2 is YYEEEE. V dropped 4 bases and J dropped 0 bases, with 8 bases sitting between them. CDR3 region: CASSLHNSGANVLTF. CDR3 nucleotide sequence: TGTGCCAGCAGCCTCCACAACTCTGGGGCCAACGTCCTGACTTTC.

Only a few counts were recorded for this clone. The chain combines TRBV6-5 with TRBJ2-1; D might be TRBD2 (6 bases). V dropped 6 bases and J dropped 8 bases, with 20 bases sitting between them. The CDR3 sequence is 15 residues long. The germline CDR1 and CDR2 sequences are MNHEY and SVGAGI. The CDR3 region has the DNA TGTGCCAGCAGATTACCCGGGACTTCAGCTTATGAGCAGTTCTTC. This encodes CASRLPGTSAYEQFF.

The chain has TRBV3-1 (or the pseudogene TRBV3-2) and TRBJ2-1, with TRBD2 matching over 10 bases. The germline V gene encodes CDR1 LGHDT and CDR2 YNNKEL (reference sequence). Trimming cost V 0 bases and J 7 bases; bases outside gene matches: 12. CDR3 length: 18 amino acids. The DNA of the CDR3 is TGTGCCAGCAGCCAAGAGTTTGAAGCGGGGGGGCCGAGGAATGAGCAGTTCTTC. Translating gives CASSQEFEAGGPRNEQFF.

This chain connects TRBV7-6 to TRBJ2-1; 7 positions agree with TRBD1. The V segment lost 3 bases and the J segment 3 bases; nucleotides outside the gene matches: 5. The CDR3 contains 15 residues. Per germline, CDR1 SGHVS and CDR2 FNYEAQ. CDR3 amino acids: CASSFRQGNYNEQFF. CDR3 nucleotides: TGTGCCAGCAGCTTCCGACAGGGCAACTACAATGAGCAGTTCTTC.

The genes are TRBV5-5 and TRBJ1-5; TRBD1 agrees at 7 bases. CDR1 is SGHKS, CDR2 YYEKEE, per germline (reference sequence). V shed 3 bases, J shed 3 bases, and the junction held 3 bases outside the gene matches. This CDR3 has 14 residues. The CDR3 coding sequence is TGTGCCAGCAGCTGGGGGACAGACAATCAGCCCCAGCATTTT. Amino acids: CASSWGTDNQPQHF.

The chain is built from TRBV3-1 (or the pseudogene TRBV3-2) and TRBJ2-1; D ambiguous. Trimming cost V 0 bases and J 6 bases, with 3 bases left between them. The CDR3 spans 12 residues. CDR1 and CDR2 from the germline V gene are LGHDT and YNNKEL (reference sequence). The CDR3 loop reads CASSQDRNEQFF. CDR3 DNA: TGTGCCAGCAGCCAAGATCGCAATGAGCAGTTCTTC.

The rearrangement uses TRBV10-3 and TRBJ1-1; D might be TRBD1 (5 bases). The CDR3 sequence is 11 residues long. Per the germline V gene, CDR1 is ENHRY and CDR2 is SYGVKD. The V and J ends lost 10 bases and 4 bases respectively, with 10 bases between them. CDR3 residues: CATQGGTEAFF. In DNA form, the CDR3 reads TGTGCCACCCAGGGCGGCACTGAAGCTTTCTTT.

The chain uses TRBV7-2 and TRBJ1-1; a weak D match, TRBD1 (5 bases). The CDR3 runs 13 residues. The germline V and J ends were trimmed by 0 bases and 4 bases, with 6 bases remaining between them. Germline CDR1 reads SGHTA; CDR2 reads FQGNSA. The CDR3, as DNA: TGTGCCAGCAGCTTAGCGACAGCCACTGAAGCTTTCTTT. This sequence encodes CASSLATATEAFF.

V is TRBV4-3 and J is TRBJ2-2; 8 positions agree with TRBD2. With V trimmed by 0 bases and J by 4 bases, 4 bases remained unmatched. There are 16 residues in the CDR3. Per germline, CDR1 LGHNA and CDR2 YSLEER. CDR3: CASSQDWSGGTGELFF. In DNA form, the CDR3 reads TGCGCCAGCAGCCAAGATTGGAGCGGGGGCACCGGGGAGCTGTTTTTT.

This clone has only one observation. V is TRBV29-1 and J is TRBJ1-1, with D possibly being TRBD1 (6 bases). The V gene lost 4 bases and the J gene lost 4 bases, with 13 bases spanning the gap. This CDR3 spans 13 amino acids. Germline V CDR1 and CDR2: SQVTM, ANQGSEA. The CDR3 region is CSVGGGGATEAFF. Written as DNA, the CDR3 is TGCAGCGTTGGAGGGGGGGGAGCCACTGAAGCTTTCTTT.

This clone appeared many times. At the DNA level, this CDR3 is encoded by other sequences in the same sample as well. V and J are TRBV4-1 and TRBJ2-2; D is uncertain. Trimming stripped 4 bases from V and 1 base from J, with 7 bases between. The germline gives CDR1 MGHRA, CDR2 YSYEKL. The CDR3 is 14 residues long. The CDR3 spells CASSRTVNTGELFF. The CDR3 DNA reads TGCGCCAGCAGCCGCACGGTGAACACCGGGGAGCTGTTTTTT.

The gene calls are TRBV18 and TRBJ2-7; 11 positions match TRBD1. There are 14 residues in the CDR3. Germline V gene data show CDR1 as KGHSH and CDR2 as LQKENI. V lost 6 bases and J lost 4; bases outside the gene matches: 5. CDR3 sequence (DNA): TGTGCCAGCTCGACCGGGACAGGGGGATACGAGCAGTACTTC. It is translated as CASSTGTGGYEQYF.

J is TRBJ1-4 and V is TRBV11-2; the D gene is possibly TRBD1 (5 bases). CDR3 length equals 15 residues. V was clipped by 1 base and J by 3 bases, with 9 bases between them. Per germline, CDR1 SGHAT and CDR2 FQNNGV. The CDR3 region is CASSLALGPNEKLFF. The DNA for the CDR3 is TGTGCCAGCAGCTTAGCATTGGGGCCTAATGAAAAACTGTTTTTT.

J is TRBJ2-3 and V is TRBV29-1; TRBD2 aligns across 9 bases. Trimming removed 4 bases from V and 4 bases from J; junction bases left unmatched: 12. In germline, CDR1 is SQVTM, CDR2 ANQGSEA. CDR3 size: 16 residues. CDR3 sequence (DNA): TGCAGCGTTGGGACCAAAGCGGGGGGAGGGGCAGATACGCAGTATTTT. Residues: CSVGTKAGGGADTQYF.

The V gene is TRBV12-3 or TRBV12-4, the J gene TRBJ2-4, with 12 bases lining up with TRBD1. The CDR3 covers 13 residues. Trimming removed 3 bases from V and 13 bases from J; junction bases left unmatched: 4. CDR3 DNA sequence: TGTGCCAGCAGTTTGAGGGACAGGGGGCTACAGTACTTC. Protein product: CASSLRDRGLQYF.

This rearrangement joins TRBV5-1 to TRBJ2-5, with D unclear. Germline V gene sequence: CDR1 SGHRS, CDR2 YFSETQ. CDR3 length: 12 amino acids. The germline V and J ends were trimmed by 0 bases and 4 bases, with 4 bases remaining between them. The CDR3 protein is CASSLVLETQYF. The CDR3 DNA is TGCGCCAGCAGCTTGGTCCTAGAGACCCAGTACTTC.

The genes are TRBV3-1 (or the pseudogene TRBV3-2) and TRBJ2-1, with TRBD2 matching 8 bases. In germline, CDR1 is LGHDT, CDR2 YNNKEL (reference sequence). V gave up 3 bases and J gave up 9 bases; unmatched junction bases: 4. The CDR3 contains 13 residues. The CDR3 loop reads CASSQWTSSEQFF. In DNA, the CDR3 is TGTGCCAGCAGCCAGTGGACTAGCAGTGAGCAGTTCTTC.

This clone showed up just a few times. The rearrangement links TRBV11-2 to TRBJ2-3; 11 bases map to TRBD2. Trimming took 2 bases from V and 4 from J; bases not matched to a gene: 8. The CDR3 has 17 amino acids. Germline assignment: CDR1 SGHAT and CDR2 FQNNGV. The CDR3 spells CASSLFLAGGYADTQYF. CDR3 bases: TGTGCCAGCAGCTTATTCCTAGCGGGGGGCTACGCAGATACGCAGTATTTT.